This T cell receptor (beta chain) appears in the sequencing data of a study of T cells in Graves' hyperthyroidism and ophthalmopathy. General study points: Most clonotypes expanded in the thyroid (above 0.001) were also present in blood.

A word on this clonotype: Its antigen is still unknown.

Amplified regions were TCR beta CDR3 sequences from RNA transcripts. Carried out on the TCR CDR3, a first-round RT-PCR used the HTBI primer set. TCRdb reanalysed the multiplex PCR reads using MiXCR and keeps one entry per CDR3 protein. Of roughly 100,000 distinct CDR3 sequences in the sample, 47% were seen once. Diagnostic decisions used clinical symptoms, serum thyroxine and TRAb, thyroid ultrasound and orbital computed tomography. V shed 5 bases, J shed 2 bases, and the junction held 11 bases outside the gene matches. Germline CDR1 SEHNR, CDR2 FQNEAQ (reference sequence). This CDR3 region has 16 residues.

The receptor was derived from a man aged 35 to 55 with Graves' hyperthyroidism. This chain links TRBV7-9 with TRBJ2-5; TRBD2 matches 7 bases. Sample: blood. The CDR3 DNA is TGTGCCAGCAGCCCGGGTGGGGGGGAAGGGCAAGAGACCCAGTACTTC. Translated, it gives CASSPGGGEGQETQYF.